Listed below are T cell receptor beta chains from one sample, sequenced in a study of blood T cell repertoires in COVID-19. Assay: immunoSEQ multiplex PCR; the TCRdb copy retains only in-frame clones and omits some. There are 300,000 to 450,000 clones in the sample; around 87% occur only once, and 2% to 2.5% lies in the top ten. Sequences were obtained from peripheral blood. All receptors come from a woman aged 60 to 75 with COVID-19, enrolled during active disease. Both conserved end residues are part of each CDR3. A D gene is named only where the DNA matches it firmly. Size is stated for part of the rows, as once, few or many counts, or as a class when the clone is expanded.

CDR3aa: CASSLSSGGALNF
CDR3nt: TGTGCCAGCAGCTTATCTTCAGGGGGCGCGTTGAATTTT
d_gene: TRBD1
abundance: once
j_gene: TRBJ2-3
len: 13
v_gene: TRBV11-3

CDR3aa: CASSRGLSTHTEAFF
CDR3nt: TGCGCCAGCAGCCGAGGACTCTCCACGCACACTGAAGCTTTCTTT
d_gene: -
abundance: -
j_gene: TRBJ1-1
len: 15
v_gene: TRBV4-1

CDR3aa: CASSLLAGATGELFF
CDR3nt: TGCGCCAGCAGCTTACTAGCGGGGGCGACCGGGGAGCTGTTTTTT
d_gene: TRBD2
abundance: -
j_gene: TRBJ2-2
len: 15
v_gene: TRBV5-1

CDR3aa: CASSSLAGGLTDTQYF
CDR3nt: TGCGCCAGCAGCTCACTAGCGGGGGGCCTGACAGATACGCAGTATTTT
d_gene: TRBD2
abundance: once
j_gene: TRBJ2-3
len: 16
v_gene: TRBV5-1

CDR3aa: CATSRDPGGFSGELFF
CDR3nt: TGCGCCACCAGCAGAGATCCGGGGGGGTTCAGCGGGGAGCTGTTTTTT
d_gene: TRBD2
abundance: -
j_gene: TRBJ2-2
len: 16
v_gene: TRBV15

CDR3aa: CASSLLSYNSPLHF
CDR3nt: TGTGCCAGCAGCTTACTCTCCTATAATTCACCCCTCCACTTT
d_gene: -
abundance: -
j_gene: TRBJ1-6
len: 14
v_gene: TRBV7-9

CDR3aa: CASSPPDRGNYGYTF
CDR3nt: TGTGCCAGCTCACCACCGGATCGGGGGAACTATGGCTACACCTTC
d_gene: -
abundance: -
j_gene: TRBJ1-2
len: 15
v_gene: TRBV18

CDR3aa: CASSLHRGGFYEQYF
CDR3nt: TGTGCCAGCAGCTTACACAGGGGGGGCTTTTACGAGCAGTACTTC
d_gene: -
abundance: -
j_gene: TRBJ2-7
len: 15
v_gene: TRBV7-8

CDR3aa: CASRERGNLVNTEAFF
CDR3nt: TGTGCCAGCAGGGAAAGGGGGAATCTGGTGAACACTGAAGCTTTCTTT
d_gene: -
abundance: -
j_gene: TRBJ1-1
len: 16
v_gene: TRBV28

CDR3aa: CASSLTGGGYTDTQYF
CDR3nt: TGTGCCAGCAGCTTAACAGGGGGGGGATATACAGATACGCAGTATTTT
d_gene: -
abundance: -
j_gene: TRBJ2-3
len: 16
v_gene: TRBV7-2

CDR3aa: CASSDGQGNEKLFF
CDR3nt: TGTGCCAGCAGTGATGGGCAGGGGAATGAAAAACTGTTTTTT
d_gene: -
abundance: -
j_gene: TRBJ1-4
len: 14
v_gene: TRBV2

CDR3aa: CASSHLQEGRNEQFF
CDR3nt: TGTGCCAGCAGCCACCTTCAGGAAGGCCGCAATGAGCAGTTCTTC
d_gene: -
abundance: -
j_gene: TRBJ2-1
len: 15
v_gene: TRBV7-3

CDR3aa: CASSLTGTTGNTIYF
CDR3nt: TGTGCCAGCAGCTTAACAGGAACGACTGGAAACACCATATATTTT
d_gene: -
abundance: -
j_gene: TRBJ1-3
len: 15
v_gene: TRBV7-2

CDR3aa: CASSPVGLAANNEQFF
CDR3nt: TGTGCCAGCTCACCAGTGGGACTAGCGGCAAACAATGAGCAGTTCTTC
d_gene: TRBD2
abundance: -
j_gene: TRBJ2-1
len: 16
v_gene: TRBV18

CDR3aa: CASSQVPRNPYGYTF
CDR3nt: TGCGCCAGCAGCCAAGTCCCCAGGAACCCCTATGGCTACACCTTC
d_gene: -
abundance: -
j_gene: TRBJ1-2
len: 15
v_gene: TRBV4-1

CDR3aa: CASSPGQGRYTF
CDR3nt: TGTGCCAGCAGTCCAGGACAGGGACGCTACACCTTC
d_gene: TRBD1
abundance: once
j_gene: TRBJ1-2
len: 12
v_gene: TRBV12-3/TRBV12-4

CDR3aa: CASSIDLSSYNEQFF
CDR3nt: TGTGCCAGCAGCATCGATCTAAGCTCCTACAATGAGCAGTTCTTC
d_gene: -
abundance: few
j_gene: TRBJ2-1
len: 15
v_gene: TRBV2

CDR3aa: CASTLRASSPGELFF
CDR3nt: TGTGCCAGCACCCTCCGGGCTAGCTCACCCGGGGAGCTGTTTTTT
d_gene: -
abundance: -
j_gene: TRBJ2-2
len: 15
v_gene: TRBV6-5

CDR3aa: CASSQGLRGSRGVTEAFF
CDR3nt: TGCGCCAGCAGCCAAGGCCTGCGGGGAAGCCGTGGGGTTACTGAAGCTTTCTTT
d_gene: -
abundance: -
j_gene: TRBJ1-1
len: 18
v_gene: TRBV4-1

CDR3aa: CASRGTSGRQETQYF
CDR3nt: TGTGCCAGTAGGGGGACTAGCGGGCGACAAGAGACCCAGTACTTC
d_gene: TRBD2
abundance: -
j_gene: TRBJ2-5
len: 15
v_gene: TRBV19

CDR3aa: CSAEANYGYTF
CDR3nt: TGCAGTGCGGAGGCTAACTATGGCTACACCTTC
d_gene: -
abundance: many
j_gene: TRBJ1-2
len: 11
v_gene: TRBV20-1

CDR3aa: CASLPGQGAGGANVLTF
CDR3nt: TGTGCCAGTTTGCCGGGACAGGGGGCGGGTGGGGCCAACGTCCTGACTTTC
d_gene: TRBD1
abundance: -
j_gene: TRBJ2-6
len: 17
v_gene: TRBV27

CDR3aa: CATSDSRGAGETQYF
CDR3nt: TGTGCCACCAGTGATTCCCGGGGGGCCGGAGAGACCCAGTACTTC
d_gene: -
abundance: -
j_gene: TRBJ2-5
len: 15
v_gene: TRBV24-1

CDR3aa: CASSLGDRGLGSYEQYF
CDR3nt: TGTGCCAGCAGCTTAGGTGACAGGGGGCTAGGATCCTACGAGCAGTACTTC
d_gene: TRBD1
abundance: -
j_gene: TRBJ2-7
len: 17
v_gene: TRBV5-6

CDR3aa: CASSEVTGLSGNTIYF
CDR3nt: TGTGCCAGCAGTGAGGTGACAGGGCTCTCTGGAAACACCATATATTTT
d_gene: TRBD1
abundance: -
j_gene: TRBJ1-3
len: 16
v_gene: TRBV6-1

CDR3aa: CSVSGVASTDTQYF
CDR3nt: TGCAGCGTTTCAGGGGTAGCTAGCACAGATACGCAGTATTTT
d_gene: -
abundance: -
j_gene: TRBJ2-3
len: 14
v_gene: TRBV29-1

CDR3aa: CASSSPGLAGVGTQYF
CDR3nt: TGTGCCAGCAGCTCGCCGGGACTAGCGGGGGTGGGGACCCAGTACTTC
d_gene: TRBD2
abundance: -
j_gene: TRBJ2-5
len: 16
v_gene: TRBV7-6

CDR3aa: CASSLQVVYNSPLHF
CDR3nt: TGTGCCAGCTCGCTACAGGTTGTCTATAATTCACCCCTCCACTTT
d_gene: -
abundance: -
j_gene: TRBJ1-6
len: 15
v_gene: TRBV18

CDR3aa: CASSPRGGQANYGYTF
CDR3nt: TGTGCCAGCAGTCCAAGGGGGGGACAGGCGAACTATGGCTACACCTTC
d_gene: TRBD1
abundance: -
j_gene: TRBJ1-2
len: 16
v_gene: TRBV2

CDR3aa: CASSQGLGSYNEQFF
CDR3nt: TGTGCCAGCAGCCAGGGGCTGGGGTCCTACAATGAGCAGTTCTTC
d_gene: -
abundance: -
j_gene: TRBJ2-1
len: 15
v_gene: TRBV2

CDR3aa: CAGAGQGARGTEAFF
CDR3nt: TGCGCCGGAGCCGGACAGGGGGCGCGGGGAACTGAAGCTTTCTTT
d_gene: TRBD1
abundance: -
j_gene: TRBJ1-1
len: 15
v_gene: TRBV5-1

CDR3aa: CASRKGVFYEQYF
CDR3nt: TGTGCCAGCAGGAAGGGGGTTTTTTACGAGCAGTACTTC
d_gene: -
abundance: -
j_gene: TRBJ2-7
len: 13
v_gene: TRBV6-5

CDR3aa: CASSSTGSAGNTIYF
CDR3nt: TGTGCCAGCTCATCCACAGGGTCCGCGGGAAACACCATATATTTT
d_gene: -
abundance: -
j_gene: TRBJ1-3
len: 15
v_gene: TRBV18

CDR3aa: CAIRPGRGILMNTEAFF
CDR3nt: TGTGCCATCAGACCCGGCAGGGGGATTCTAATGAACACTGAAGCTTTCTTT
d_gene: TRBD1
abundance: -
j_gene: TRBJ1-1
len: 17
v_gene: TRBV10-3

CDR3aa: CASSPYGRSGTIYF
CDR3nt: TGTGCCAGCAGTCCGTACGGGAGAAGTGGCACCATATATTTT
d_gene: -
abundance: -
j_gene: TRBJ1-3
len: 14
v_gene: TRBV2

CDR3aa: CATSSRLVNVETQYF
CDR3nt: TGTGCCACCAGCAGTAGACTAGTAAATGTGGAGACCCAGTACTTC
d_gene: -
abundance: -
j_gene: TRBJ2-5
len: 15
v_gene: TRBV15

CDR3aa: CASSQGQGNGGYTF
CDR3nt: TGTGCCAGCAGCCAAGGACAGGGGAACGGTGGCTACACCTTC
d_gene: TRBD1
abundance: -
j_gene: TRBJ1-2
len: 14
v_gene: TRBV3-1/TRBV3-2

CDR3aa: CASSPTSGASYEQYF
CDR3nt: TGTGCCAGCAGCCCGACCAGCGGGGCCTCCTACGAGCAGTACTTC
d_gene: TRBD2
abundance: -
j_gene: TRBJ2-7
len: 15
v_gene: TRBV7-2

CDR3aa: CASSDSTGWQPQHF
CDR3nt: TGTGCCAGCAGTGACTCGACAGGGTGGCAGCCCCAGCATTTT
d_gene: TRBD1
abundance: -
j_gene: TRBJ1-5
len: 14
v_gene: TRBV25-1

CDR3aa: CASSRDRLYEQYF
CDR3nt: TGTGCCAGCAGCCGTGACAGGCTATACGAGCAGTACTTC
d_gene: -
abundance: -
j_gene: TRBJ2-7
len: 13
v_gene: TRBV7-2

CDR3aa: CASSPGFISNQPQHF
CDR3nt: TGTGCCAGCAGTCCAGGGTTTATAAGCAATCAGCCCCAGCATTTT
d_gene: -
abundance: -
j_gene: TRBJ1-5
len: 15
v_gene: TRBV7-2

CDR3aa: CASSLIGGQETQYF
CDR3nt: TGCGCCAGCAGCTTGATCGGGGGGCAAGAGACCCAGTACTTC
d_gene: TRBD2
abundance: -
j_gene: TRBJ2-5
len: 14
v_gene: TRBV5-1

CDR3aa: CASSAPGGGVSGELFF
CDR3nt: TGTGCCAGCAGCGCCCCTGGCGGGGGTGTCTCCGGGGAGCTGTTTTTT
d_gene: TRBD2
abundance: -
j_gene: TRBJ2-2
len: 16
v_gene: TRBV9

CDR3aa: CASSPPAGNTEAFF
CDR3nt: TGTGCCAGCTCACCACCAGCCGGGAACACTGAAGCTTTCTTT
d_gene: -
abundance: -
j_gene: TRBJ1-1
len: 14
v_gene: TRBV18

CDR3aa: CASSVGQGPNYGYTF
CDR3nt: TGTGCCAGCAGCGTAGGACAGGGCCCTAACTATGGCTACACCTTC
d_gene: TRBD1
abundance: -
j_gene: TRBJ1-2
len: 15
v_gene: TRBV2

CDR3aa: CASTSGGRIPNTGELFF
CDR3nt: TGTGCCAGTACCTCTGGCGGAAGGATCCCGAACACCGGGGAGCTGTTTTTT
d_gene: -
abundance: once
j_gene: TRBJ2-2
len: 17
v_gene: TRBV19

CDR3aa: CASSRETGERSYGYTF
CDR3nt: TGTGCCAGCAGCAGAGAGACAGGGGAGAGAAGCTATGGCTACACCTTC
d_gene: TRBD1
abundance: -
j_gene: TRBJ1-2
len: 16
v_gene: TRBV7-8

CDR3aa: CAWSKGVSYEQYF
CDR3nt: TGTGCCTGGAGTAAGGGGGTTTCCTACGAGCAGTACTTC
d_gene: -
abundance: -
j_gene: TRBJ2-7
len: 13
v_gene: TRBV30

CDR3aa: CASRLEVANTGELFF
CDR3nt: TGCGCCAGCAGACTGGAGGTTGCGAACACCGGGGAGCTGTTTTTT
d_gene: -
abundance: -
j_gene: TRBJ2-2
len: 15
v_gene: TRBV5-1

CDR3aa: CASSSGSHTQYF
CDR3nt: TGTGCCAGCAGTTCGGGATCCCATACGCAGTATTTT
d_gene: -
abundance: -
j_gene: TRBJ2-3
len: 12
v_gene: TRBV2

CDR3aa: CAWSGTSSNQPQHF
CDR3nt: TGTGCCTGGAGTGGGACTAGTAGCAATCAGCCCCAGCATTTT
d_gene: -
abundance: -
j_gene: TRBJ1-5
len: 14
v_gene: TRBV30

CDR3aa: CATSRDRGPYEQYF
CDR3nt: TGTGCCACCAGCAGAGACAGGGGGCCATACGAGCAGTACTTC
d_gene: TRBD1
abundance: -
j_gene: TRBJ2-7
len: 14
v_gene: TRBV15

CDR3aa: CASSSLAGVAGELFF
CDR3nt: TGCGCCAGCAGCTCCTTAGCGGGGGTGGCCGGGGAGCTGTTTTTT
d_gene: TRBD2
abundance: -
j_gene: TRBJ2-2
len: 15
v_gene: TRBV5-1

CDR3aa: CASSPGTSGPYEQYF
CDR3nt: TGTGCCAGCAGCCCGGGGACTAGCGGACCCTACGAGCAGTACTTC
d_gene: TRBD2
abundance: -
j_gene: TRBJ2-7
len: 15
v_gene: TRBV5-4

CDR3aa: CASSQEPGMNSPLHF
CDR3nt: TGTGCCAGCAGCCAAGAACCAGGGATGAATTCACCCCTCCACTTT
d_gene: -
abundance: few
j_gene: TRBJ1-6
len: 15
v_gene: TRBV3-1/TRBV3-2

CDR3aa: CASSHGSLYEQYF
CDR3nt: TGTGCCAGCAGTCACGGGAGTCTCTACGAGCAGTACTTC
d_gene: -
abundance: -
j_gene: TRBJ2-7
len: 13
v_gene: TRBV2